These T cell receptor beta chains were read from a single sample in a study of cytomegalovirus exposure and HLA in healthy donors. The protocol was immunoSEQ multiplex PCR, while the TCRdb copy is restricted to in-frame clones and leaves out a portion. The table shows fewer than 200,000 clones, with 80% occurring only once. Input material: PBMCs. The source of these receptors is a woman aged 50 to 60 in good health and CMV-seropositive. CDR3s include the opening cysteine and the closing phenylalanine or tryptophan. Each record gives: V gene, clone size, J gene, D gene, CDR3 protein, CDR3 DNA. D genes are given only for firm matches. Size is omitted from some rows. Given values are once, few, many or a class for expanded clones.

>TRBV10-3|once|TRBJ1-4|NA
CAISPTTGVKEKLFF
TGTGCCATCAGTCCCACGACAGGAGTAAAGGAAAAACTGTTTTTT
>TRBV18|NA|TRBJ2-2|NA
CASSPISGKNTGELFF
TGTGCCAGCTCACCAATCTCCGGGAAGAACACCGGGGAGCTGTTTTTT
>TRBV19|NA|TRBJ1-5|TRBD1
CASSTSRDRGDQPQHF
TGTGCCAGTAGTACTTCCCGGGACAGGGGCGACCAGCCCCAGCATTTT
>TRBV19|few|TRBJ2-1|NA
CASSWVGQQQFF
TGTGCCAGTAGTTGGGTAGGACAGCAGCAGTTCTTC
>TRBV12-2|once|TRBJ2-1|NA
CASRPGLAGDHEQFF
TGTGCAAGTCGCCCCGGACTAGCGGGAGATCATGAGCAGTTCTTC
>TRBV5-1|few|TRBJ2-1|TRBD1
CASSLGQGQGYNEQFF
TGCGCCAGCAGCTTGGGCCAGGGACAGGGATACAATGAGCAGTTCTTC
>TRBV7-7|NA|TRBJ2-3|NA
CASSLWQADTQYF
TGTGCTAGCAGCTTATGGCAGGCAGATACGCAGTATTTT
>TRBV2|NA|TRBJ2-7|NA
CASSERRRSYEQYF
TGTGCCAGCAGTGAAAGGCGGAGGAGCTACGAGCAGTACTTC
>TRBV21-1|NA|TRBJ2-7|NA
CATTWWGLGDHEQYF
TGTGCCACCACATGGTGGGGACTGGGGGATCACGAGCAGTACTTC
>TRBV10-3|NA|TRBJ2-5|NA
CATGPGGGALQETQYF
TGTGCCACCGGACCCGGGGGAGGAGCCCTACAAGAGACCCAGTACTTC
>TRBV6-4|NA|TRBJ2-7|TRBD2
CASSVEREGYEQYF
TGTGCCAGCAGTGTCGAGCGGGAGGGGTACGAGCAGTACTTC
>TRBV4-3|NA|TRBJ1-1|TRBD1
CASSHDRGSMNTEAFF
TGCGCCAGCAGCCACGACAGGGGCAGCATGAACACTGAAGCTTTCTTT
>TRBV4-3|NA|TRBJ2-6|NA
CASSQESGANVLTF
TGCGCCAGCAGCCAAGAATCGGGGGCCAACGTCCTGACTTTC
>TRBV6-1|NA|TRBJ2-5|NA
CASPEVETQYF
TGTGCCAGCCCTGAGGTAGAGACCCAGTACTTC
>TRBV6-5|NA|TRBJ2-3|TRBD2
CASSYLAGGGTDTQYF
TGTGCCAGCAGTTACTTGGCGGGAGGGGGGACAGATACGCAGTATTTT
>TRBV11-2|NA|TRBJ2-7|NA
CASSLDVGSPEQYF
TGTGCCAGCAGCTTAGATGTCGGTAGTCCCGAGCAGTACTTC
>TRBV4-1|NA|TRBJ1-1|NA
CASSQERRGTEAFF
TGCGCCAGCAGCCAAGAGAGAAGGGGGACTGAAGCTTTCTTT
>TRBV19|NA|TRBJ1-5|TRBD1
CASNSGQGGNQPQHF
TGTGCCAGTAACTCGGGGCAGGGGGGCAATCAGCCCCAGCATTTT
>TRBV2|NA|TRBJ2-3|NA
CASSPSRVSDTQYF
TGTGCCAGCAGTCCCTCTCGAGTCTCAGATACGCAGTATTTT
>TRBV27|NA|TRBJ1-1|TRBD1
CASSLTGQGSGFEAFF
TGTGCCAGCAGTTTAACGGGACAGGGTTCGGGCTTTGAAGCTTTCTTT
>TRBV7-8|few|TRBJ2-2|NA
CASRRQQGSTGELFF
TGTGCCAGCAGGAGACAGCAGGGGTCCACCGGGGAGCTGTTTTTT
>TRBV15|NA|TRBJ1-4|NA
CATSRDEQAVTF
TGTGCCACCAGCAGAGATGAGCAGGCAGTAACTTTT
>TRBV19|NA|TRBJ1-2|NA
CASSMETPYGYTF
TGTGCCAGTAGTATGGAGACCCCCTATGGCTACACCTTC
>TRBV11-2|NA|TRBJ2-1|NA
CASSLAGAGEQFF
TGTGCCAGCAGCTTAGCAGGGGCAGGTGAGCAGTTCTTC
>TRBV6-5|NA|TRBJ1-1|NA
CATTFGSVNTEAFF
TGTGCCACCACCTTTGGCAGCGTGAACACTGAAGCTTTCTTT
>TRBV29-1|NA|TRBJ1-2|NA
CSVEGTGDGVNYGYTF
TGCAGCGTTGAAGGAACGGGAGATGGGGTAAACTATGGCTACACCTTC